This T cell receptor (beta chain) is from a study of Ad26.COV2.S vaccination and SARS-CoV-2 variants. Study overall: Enrollment placed the donor in the COV1001 Ad26.COV2.S trial arm. Each vaccinee took Ad26.COV2.S intramuscularly, once or twice 56 days apart.

The protocol was immunoSEQ multiplex PCR, while the TCRdb copy is restricted to in-frame clones and leaves out a portion. The sample contains 300,000 to 350,000 clones, almost 90% of which appear only once. Findings and caveats of the study: Breadth, reportedly substantial, characterized the spike-specific CD8+ and CD4+ T cell responses after vaccination.

Documented treatment: 15 to 20 received Ad26.COV2.S at low or high dose, single or two shots; roughly five received placebo; per-sample allocation not given. Samples were taken on day 63 after the first vaccine or placebo injection. In Boston, an adult donor aged 18-55 years took part. Concerning this clone itself: What it binds is not known.

The junction had 5 bases not matched to a gene; V was cut back by 4 bases and J by 1 base. In germline, CDR1 is LGHNA, CDR2 YSLEER. CDR3 length: 15 residues. The TCR was taken from a person aged 18-60 years who received the Ad26.COV2.S COVID-19 vaccine or a placebo. Sequencing was performed on peripheral blood, taken in a trial of Ad26.COV2.S vaccine versus placebo. The genes are TRBV4-3 and TRBJ1-1; 8 positions agree with TRBD1. The CDR3 DNA reads TGCGCCAGCAGCCGGACCACAGGGGGGAACACTGAAGCTTTCTTT. This codes for CASSRTTGGNTEAFF.